Following are 31 T cell receptor beta chains from one sample sequenced in a study of blood T cell repertoires in COVID-19 (TCRdb year 2020). Libraries were constructed by the immunoSEQ multiplex PCR assay. In its TCRdb copy, this immuneACCESS table keeps in-frame sequences only and misses some clones. Where compared with another copy, unresolved V genes explain less than half of these, and the others have no known cause. The sample table contains roughly 90,000 clones; only one count was recorded for 80% of them. The ten top clones hold about a tenth of the sample. The sequencing sample was made of peripheral blood. The receptors were sampled from a woman aged 70 to 79 with acute or convalescent COVID-19.

The rearrangement links TRBV2 to TRBJ1-1; D gene uncertain. From germline, CDR1 is SNHLY and CDR2 FYNNEI. The CDR3 has 12 amino acids. V lost 6 bases and J lost 5, with 10 bases in between. The CDR3 coding sequence is TGTGCCAGCAGCCGACTGCGAACTGAAGCTTTCTTT. Translated: CASSRLRTEAFF.

This clone counts as medium-sized. The rearrangement uses TRBV6-4 and TRBJ1-6; no clear D. Germline values: CDR1 MRHNA, CDR2 SNTAGT. V lost 9 bases and J 7 bases, leaving 4 bases between the germline ends. The CDR3 is 10 amino acids. This CDR3 reads CASRNSPLHF. The DNA for the CDR3 is TGTGCCAGTCGGAATTCACCCCTCCACTTT.

The rearrangement joins TRBV19 to TRBJ2-2; D is perhaps TRBD2 (5 bases). This CDR3 is 17 amino acids long. Germline-derived CDR1 and CDR2 are LNHDA and SQIVND (reference sequence). With 8 bases removed from V and 3 bases from J, the gap between germline ends came to 22 bases. CDR3 protein: CASEIGKVEAHTGELFF. In nucleotides, the CDR3 is TGTGCCAGTGAAATCGGGAAAGTGGAGGCTCACACCGGGGAGCTGTTTTTT.

The chain couples TRBV6-5 to TRBJ1-6, with a weak D call TRBD1 (6 bases). Trimming stripped 2 bases from V and 6 bases from J, with 8 bases between. The germline V gene has CDR1 MNHEY and CDR2 SVGAGI. The CDR3 is 14 amino acids. This CDR3 reads CASSYGQINSPLHF. For the CDR3, the DNA is TGTGCCAGCAGTTACGGACAGATTAATTCACCCCTCCACTTT.

The V gene is TRBV27, the J gene TRBJ2-2; 13 positions agree with TRBD2. The CDR3 runs to 17 residues. CDR1 and CDR2 (germline): MNHEY, SMNVEV (reference sequence). With 6 bases clipped from V and 6 bases from J, the junction kept 10 bases outside the gene matches. The CDR3 here is CASSAMITSGRAGELFF. CDR3 nucleotides: TGTGCCAGCAGCGCCATGATAACTAGCGGGAGGGCCGGGGAGCTGTTTTTT.

The chain recombines TRBV9 with TRBJ2-2, with 8 positions matching TRBD2. The CDR3 length is 15 residues. Germline CDR1 is SGDLS and CDR2 is YYNGEE. V trimming: 2 bases; J trimming: 0 bases; junction bases outside the gene matches: 0. The DNA of the CDR3 is TGTGCCAGCAGCGTTAGCGGGGCGAACACCGGGGAGCTGTTTTTT. Translating gives CASSVSGANTGELFF.

V and J are TRBV5-5 and TRBJ2-5, with a tentative D call TRBD2 (5 bases). The CDR3 contains 13 residues. Germline V gene lookup returns CDR1 SGHKS and CDR2 YYEKEE (reference sequence). The V end lost 4 bases, the J end lost 5 bases, and 12 bases lay between the germline ends. The CDR3 sequence: CASSSSVLETQYF. CDR3 nucleotides: TGTGCCAGCAGCAGTAGCGTTTTGGAGACCCAGTACTTC.

The chain recombines TRBV11-1 with TRBJ1-5; 12 bases are shared with TRBD1. CDR3 size: 15 residues. Germline CDR1 SGHAT, CDR2 FQDESV (reference sequence). Trimming took 6 bases from V and 5 from J; bases not matched to a gene: 5. The CDR3 loop reads CASSPGQGADQPQHF. DNA of the CDR3: TGTGCCAGCAGTCCGGGACAGGGGGCGGATCAGCCCCAGCATTTT.

The V and J genes are TRBV29-1 and TRBJ2-5; D uncertain. V lost 4 bases, J lost 2 bases, and 11 bases lay in between. The CDR3 is 13 amino acids. Germline loops: CDR1 SQVTM, CDR2 ANQGSEA. The CDR3 DNA reads TGCAGCGTTGCCCCCTACCCTCAAGAGACCCAGTACTTC. Protein product: CSVAPYPQETQYF.

The V call is TRBV12-3 or TRBV12-4, the J call TRBJ2-3; D perhaps matches TRBD2 (6 bases). There are 13 residues in the CDR3. Trimming took off 8 bases at V and 0 bases at J, with 9 bases between the two ends. CDR3 DNA: TGTGCCAGCGGTCGGGGGAGCACAGATACGCAGTATTTT. Translated: CASGRGSTDTQYF.

The genes are TRBV6-2 or TRBV6-3 and TRBJ2-3; maybe TRBD2 (7 bases). This CDR3 has 15 residues. V lost 3 bases, J lost 6 bases, and 16 bases lay in between. Germline CDR1 is MNHEY and CDR2 is SVGEGT. CDR3 in DNA: TGTGCCAGCAGTTATAGGGGGGGGGCCTTGGATACGCAGTATTTT. Encoded protein: CASSYRGGALDTQYF.

This clone was seen a handful of times. The chain employs TRBV19 and TRBJ2-7; TRBD1 might be the D (6 bases). The CDR3 loop spans 16 amino acids. CDR1 is LNHDA and CDR2 is SQIVND in the germline V gene (reference sequence). The V and J ends lost 4 bases and 0 bases respectively, with 16 bases between them. The CDR3 bases are TGTGCCAGTAGTACCCCTCTGGCACAGGGCTCCTACGAGCAGTACTTC. This gives the protein CASSTPLAQGSYEQYF.

The chain recombines TRBV7-3 with TRBJ2-2; TRBD1 might be the D (5 bases). Trimming took 3 bases from V and 0 from J, leaving 11 bases between them. CDR3 length: 16 amino acids. Germline V gene sequence: CDR1 SGHTA, CDR2 FQGTGA. The CDR3 bases are TGTGCCAGCAGCTTGAGACAGACAGCGAACACCGGGGAGCTGTTTTTT. Translated, it gives CASSLRQTANTGELFF.

This chain uses TRBV2 with TRBJ2-3; TRBD1 aligns across 9 bases. Germline CDR1 reads SNHLY; CDR2 reads FYNNEI. Trimming cost V 5 bases and J 0 bases; bases outside gene matches: 9. This CDR3 region has 17 residues. The DNA for the CDR3 is TGTGCCAGCAGTCCCTTGACAGGGGGAAGAAGCACAGATACGCAGTATTTT. Translated, it gives CASSPLTGGRSTDTQYF.

This chain connects TRBV5-1 to TRBJ2-1, with TRBD1 identical over 8 bases. V lost 4 bases and J lost 0; bases outside the gene matches: 3. This CDR3 spans 15 amino acids. CDR1 is SGHRS, CDR2 YFSETQ, per germline. CDR3 DNA sequence: TGCGCCAGCAGCGCTGACAGGGGCTCCTACAATGAGCAGTTCTTC. It specifies CASSADRGSYNEQFF.

This rearrangement joins TRBV5-3 to TRBJ1-4, with 8 bases aligning to TRBD1. TRBV5-3 is an ORF; its function is uncertain. Germline trimming cut 3 bases from V and 4 bases from J; bases unmatched to any gene: 11. The CDR3 runs to 17 residues. CDR3: CARSSSGQGAFNEKLFF. CDR3 bases: TGTGCCAGAAGCTCTTCAGGGCAGGGGGCATTTAATGAAAAACTGTTTTTT.

The V and J genes are TRBV4-3 and TRBJ2-2; 10 bases are a match to TRBD1. After removal of 2 bases from V and 6 bases from J, the junction contained 3 bases not matched to a gene. CDR3 length: 15 amino acids. CDR1 is LGHNA and CDR2 is YSLEER in the germline V gene. DNA for the CDR3: TGCGCCAGCAGCCAATGGACAGGGGGTCCCGGGGAGCTGTTTTTT. Amino acid sequence: CASSQWTGGPGELFF.

The rearrangement links TRBV27 to TRBJ1-6, with D unresolved. V was trimmed by 3 bases and J by 10 bases, leaving 10 bases between them. The length of the CDR3 is 13 residues. Germline V lookup: CDR1 MNHEY, CDR2 SMNVEV (reference sequence). CDR3 region: CASSFSRGSPLHF. CDR3 nucleotide sequence: TGTGCCAGCAGTTTCTCCCGGGGATCACCCCTCCACTTT.

By sample fraction, this clone is medium-sized. The V and J genes are TRBV19 and TRBJ1-2; 7 nucleotides agree with TRBD1. The germline V gene encodes CDR1 LNHDA and CDR2 SQIVND (reference sequence). This CDR3 has 14 amino acids. V lost 7 bases to trimming and J lost 4 bases; unmatched junction nucleotides: 9. As DNA, the CDR3 is TGTGCCAGTACCCCGACAGGGTATAGCTATGGCTACACCTTC. It specifies CASTPTGYSYGYTF.

J is TRBJ1-2 and V is TRBV19; D gene uncertain. Trimming pared 5 bases from V and 2 bases from J, leaving 18 bases between. The CDR3 sequence is 16 residues long. Germline CDR1 is LNHDA and CDR2 is SQIVND (reference sequence). The CDR3 coding sequence is TGTGCCAGTAGTCCAACAAGGGTTGGAGGCAACTATGGCTACACCTTC. Translated, it gives CASSPTRVGGNYGYTF.

The rearrangement links TRBV19 to TRBJ2-3; TRBD2 might be the D (6 bases). The ends were cut back, 11 bases at V and 1 base at J, with 13 bases in the middle. This CDR3 has 13 residues. Germline V gene data show CDR1 as LNHDA and CDR2 as SQIVND (reference sequence). CDR3 sequence (DNA): TGTGCCGTTGGGGGGTTCGGCACAGATACGCAGTATTTT. Its translation is CAVGGFGTDTQYF.

Note on this clone: A clone one base away is much larger, so this may be a read error. The chain has TRBV9 and TRBJ2-2; TRBD1 matches 9 bases. The V gene's germline CDR1 is SGDLS and CDR2 YYNGEE. The CDR3 spans 15 residues. The junction had 7 bases not matched to a gene; V was cut back by 3 bases and J by 7 bases. The DNA of the CDR3 is TGTGCCAGCAGCGGCGGGACAGGGAGGGGCGGGGAGCTGTTTTTT. It encodes CASSGGTGRGGELFF. Together with reference TRBV9 and TRBJ2-2, the CDR3 gives the full variable domain: DSGVTQTPKHLITATGQRVTLRCSPRSGDLSVYWYQQSLDQGLQFLIQYYNGEERAKGNILERFSAQQFPDLHSELNLSSLELGDSALYFCASSGGTGRGGELFFGEGSRLTVL.

The J gene is TRBJ1-6, the V gene TRBV5-1; unclear D gene. In germline, CDR1 is SGHRS, CDR2 YFSETQ. CDR3 length equals 14 residues. Trimming removed 0 bases from V and 7 bases from J, with 8 bases in between. The CDR3 region has the DNA TGCGCCAGCAGCTTGGAAATCCAGAATTCACCCCTCCACTTT. Translation: CASSLEIQNSPLHF.

V and J are TRBV19 and TRBJ2-1; TRBD2 agrees at 8 bases. V lost 6 bases, J lost 2 bases, and 6 bases stayed unmatched. The CDR3 loop spans 15 amino acids. The germline V gene has CDR1 LNHDA and CDR2 SQIVND (reference sequence). The CDR3, as DNA: TGTGCCAGTAGGGTAGCGGGACCGACCTACAATGAGCAGTTCTTC. It translates to CASRVAGPTYNEQFF.

V usage is TRBV7-2 and J usage is TRBJ2-7; no clear D. Germline V lookup: CDR1 SGHTA, CDR2 FQGNSA. The CDR3 has 15 residues. Trimming removed 1 base at V and 1 base at J, with 11 bases between. CDR3 region: CASSLGAALSYEQYF. The CDR3 DNA follows: TGTGCCAGCAGCTTAGGGGCCGCATTATCCTACGAGCAGTACTTC.

The chain has TRBV25-1 and TRBJ2-1; 7 nucleotides match TRBD2. This CDR3 is built from 15 residues. Germline CDR1 reads MGHDK; CDR2 reads SYGVNS. The V gene end was trimmed by 3 bases and the J gene end by 4 bases; junction bases not matched to a gene: 6. CDR3 sequence reads: CASSDSGRVYNEQFF. The CDR3 nucleotides are TGTGCCAGCAGTGATTCTGGGAGGGTTTACAATGAGCAGTTCTTC.

This clone has a single count. CDR3 sequence: CASSPFPGTGDTGELFF. CDR3 sequence (DNA): TGTGCCAGCAGCCCTTTCCCCGGGACGGGAGACACCGGGGAGCTGTTTTTT. The rearrangement uses TRBV5-5 and TRBJ2-2; tentatively, D is TRBD2 (6 bases). In germline, CDR1 is SGHKS, CDR2 YYEKEE (reference sequence). The V end lost 4 bases, the J end lost 3 bases, and 19 bases lay between the germline ends. The length of the CDR3 is 17 residues.

The genes are TRBV5-4 and TRBJ2-3; D is perhaps TRBD2 (5 bases). The CDR3 runs to 13 residues. Trimming removed 1 base from V and 2 bases from J, with 5 bases in between. Germline V gene sequence: CDR1 SGHNT, CDR2 YYREEE (reference sequence). CDR3 DNA: TGTGCCAGCAGCTTGCGGGACACAGATACGCAGTATTTT. It is translated as CASSLRDTDTQYF. Full variable domain (missing parts from reference TRBV5-4 and TRBJ2-3): ETGVTQSPTHLIKTRGQQVTLRCSSQSGHNTVSWYQQALGQGPQFIFQYYREEENGRGNFPPRFSGLQFPNYSSELNVNALELDDSALYLCASSLRDTDTQYFGPGTRLTVL.

J is TRBJ2-7 and V is TRBV28; possible D gene TRBD1, 5 bases. In germline, CDR1 is MDHEN, CDR2 SYDVKM. V was cut by 7 bases and J by 2 bases, with 12 bases left in between. The CDR3 is 13 residues long. The CDR3 loop is CASKIDRTYEQYF. CDR3 DNA: TGTGCCAGCAAGATTGACAGAACCTACGAGCAGTACTTC.

This clone has a single count. This chain joins TRBV7-8 and TRBJ1-2; tentatively, D is TRBD1 (6 bases). Per germline, CDR1 SGHVS and CDR2 FQNEAQ. This CDR3 has 17 amino acids. V shed 6 bases and J shed 1 base, with 21 bases lying between them. The CDR3 here is CASSSTLRQAVNYGYTF. In DNA, the CDR3 is TGTGCCAGCAGTTCCACCCTAAGACAGGCCGTTAACTATGGCTACACCTTC. The whole variable domain, remainder taken from reference TRBV7-8 and TRBJ1-2, is GAGVSQSPRYKVAKRGQDVALRCDPISGHVSLFWYQQALGQGPEFLTYFQNEAQLDKSGLPSDRFFAERPEGSVSTLKIQRTQQEDSAVYLCASSSTLRQAVNYGYTFGSGTRLTVV.

The chain couples TRBV5-1 to TRBJ2-7, with TRBD1 matching over 10 bases. This CDR3 is 13 amino acids long. V dropped 7 bases and J dropped 5; count of bases not matched to a gene: 6. Looked up from germline, CDR1 is SGHRS and CDR2 is YFSETQ. The CDR3 DNA reads as TGCGCCAGCCGGCGACAGGGGGCAGACGAGCAGTACTTC. Protein: CASRRQGADEQYF.